Shown below are 8 T cell receptor beta chains from a single sample sequenced in a study of blood T cell repertoires in COVID-19. The repertoire was sequenced with immunoSEQ multiplex PCR; TCRdb's copy has only in-frame clones and lacks some. Found here are roughly 100,000 clones, around nine tenths of them singletons; the top ten hold roughly a sixth. Material for sequencing was peripheral blood. Source of these receptors: a woman older than 75 in a cohort sampled during active COVID-19.

The chain has TRBV19 and TRBJ2-1; 11 bases are a match to TRBD2. CDR1 and CDR2 (germline): LNHDA, SQIVND (reference sequence). J gave up 12 bases and V 6 bases, and 1 base lay outside the gene matches. The CDR3 consists of 11 residues. The CDR3 loop reads CASSTSGGQFF. CDR3 nucleotides: TGTGCCAGTAGCACTAGCGGGGGGCAGTTCTTC. The complete variable domain, with remaining parts taken from reference TRBV19 and TRBJ2-1, reads DGGITQSPKYLFRKEGQNVTLSCEQNLNHDAMYWYRQDPGQGLRLIYYSQIVNDFQKGDIAEGYSVSREKKESFPLTVTSAQKNPTAFYLCASSTSGGQFFGPGTRLTVL.

The gene calls are TRBV10-3 and TRBJ2-1; 10 positions agree with TRBD2. The CDR3 totals 15 residues. Germline loops: CDR1 ENHRY, CDR2 SYGVKD. J gave up 6 bases and V 7 bases, and 9 bases lay outside the gene matches. The CDR3 loop reads CAIMETSGATNEQFF. The DNA for the CDR3 is TGTGCCATCATGGAAACTAGCGGGGCAACCAATGAGCAGTTCTTC.

As DNA, the CDR3 is TGTGCCACCAGCAGAGATCAGGGAACTGAAGCTTTCTTT. Amino acids: CATSRDQGTEAFF. V and J are TRBV15 and TRBJ1-1; the D gene is possibly TRBD1 (5 bases). Trimming removed 0 bases from V and 5 bases from J, with 7 bases in between. The CDR3 has 13 residues. Germline V gene lookup returns CDR1 LNHNV and CDR2 YYDKDF (reference sequence).

This sequence joins TRBV7-2 and TRBJ2-1; D remains unclear. CDR1 SGHTA and CDR2 FQGNSA come from the germline V gene. The germline V and J ends were trimmed by 3 bases and 4 bases, with 7 bases remaining between them. This CDR3 has 13 amino acids. CDR3 residues: CASSFTFYNEQFF. CDR3 bases: TGTGCCAGCAGCTTTACTTTTTACAATGAGCAGTTCTTC.

This clone appeared once. This chain links TRBV5-6 with TRBJ1-2; D is perhaps TRBD1 (6 bases). This CDR3 contains 14 residues. Trimming pared 3 bases from V and 2 bases from J, leaving 11 bases between. In germline, CDR1 is SGHDT, CDR2 YYEEEE. The CDR3 DNA sequence: TGTGCCAGCAGCTCGAGCGGACAGAACTATGGCTACACCTTC. Protein product: CASSSSGQNYGYTF. Looking up the rest from reference TRBV5-6 and TRBJ1-2 gives the full variable domain: DAGVTQSPTHLIKTRGQQVTLRCSPKSGHDTVSWYQQALGQGPQFIFQYYEEEERQRGNFPDRFSGHQFPNYSSELNVNALLLGDSALYLCASSSSGQNYGYTFGSGTRLTVV.

This rearrangement joins TRBV24-1 to TRBJ2-1; 8 positions agree with TRBD1. The germline V gene has CDR1 KGHDR and CDR2 SFDVKD. The CDR3 spans 14 residues. After removal of 7 bases from V and 2 bases from J, the junction contained 3 bases not matched to a gene. The CDR3 sequence is CATRSGGPYNEQFF. CDR3 DNA: TGTGCCACCAGATCAGGGGGCCCCTACAATGAGCAGTTCTTC.

This chain connects TRBV12-3 or TRBV12-4 to TRBJ1-4, with a tentative D call TRBD1 (5 bases). There are 13 residues in the CDR3. V dropped 2 bases and J dropped 7 bases, with 8 bases sitting between them. Here the CDR3 DNA reads TGTGCCAGCAGTTTAAGACAGCTTGAAAAACTGTTTTTT. Its protein product is CASSLRQLEKLFF.

V is TRBV2 and J is TRBJ2-7; unclear D gene. Trimming left V 6 bases short and J 3 bases short, with 9 bases between. CDR1 is SNHLY, CDR2 FYNNEI, per germline. CDR3 size: 12 residues. CDR3 region: CASRETLYEQYF. CDR3 nucleotides: TGTGCCAGCAGGGAGACCCTCTACGAGCAGTACTTC. The full variable domain, rest sourced from reference TRBV2 and TRBJ2-7, is EPEVTQTPSHQVTQMGQEVILRCVPISNHLYFYWYRQILGQKVEFLVSFYNNEISEKSEIFDDQFSVERPDGSNFTLKIRSTKLEDSAMYFCASRETLYEQYFGPGTRLTVT.